This T cell receptor beta chain was identified in a study of regulatory T cells in long-lasting Graves disease. Time point reported: persistent/refractory GD, antithyroid drugs over 5 years with positive TRAb. PBMC RNA was the source of the TCR library. Study-wide results and limits: Favored gene segments in persistent disease were TRBV28, TRBJ1-2 and TRBJ2-5. Newly diagnosed patients shared 950 to 1,000 public clonotypes; persistent patients shared under 3,000.

Through Arm-PCR of CDR3 regions and iRepertoire HTBI primers, TCR beta libraries were built. TCRdb re-derived calls from the multiplex PCR reads in MiXCR, one entry per CDR3 protein. The sample consists of roughly 490,000 distinct CDR3 sequences, about 20% of them appearing once. This clonotype appeared a few times. The antigen is unknown. From germline, CDR1 is SEHNR and CDR2 FQNEAQ (reference sequence). J gave up 7 bases and V 3 bases, and 14 bases lay outside the gene matches. This CDR3 has 16 residues. The TCR was taken from a female donor with Graves disease. The chain has TRBV7-9 and TRBJ2-7; 8 positions agree with TRBD1. The sample in question was peripheral blood mononuclear cells (PBMCs), obtained when the disease was refractory, from a patient treated with antithyroid drugs. The CDR3 nucleotides read TGTGCCAGCAGCTTGAGTTCGCAGGGGGCCTCAGGGGAGCAGTACTTC. It codes for CASSLSSQGASGEQYF.